These 24 T cell receptor beta chains were all obtained from the same sample, sequenced in a study of OX40 agonist ivuxolimab in advanced cancers. Data came from immunoSEQ multiplex PCR; TCRdb stores just in-frame clones and leaves some out. The sample includes around 62,000 clones, 84% seen only once; the top ten take 1.5% to 2%. Sequencing used CD4+ or CD8+ T cells sorted from blood, obtained in a trial of the OX40 agonist ivuxolimab. These receptors all come from an adult with an advanced solid tumor such as melanoma, head and neck, liver or kidney cancer.

The chain employs TRBV23-1 and TRBJ2-1, with a tentative D call TRBD2 (6 bases). TRBV23-1 is an open reading frame, and its role is uncertain. The V gene lost 3 bases and the J gene lost 15 bases, with 24 bases spanning the gap. The CDR3 has 15 residues. The CDR3 here is CASSQIGTQYLFGFF. The CDR3 DNA is TGCGCCAGCAGTCAGATCGGGACTCAATATTTGTTTGGGTTCTTC.

The rearrangement joins TRBV19 to TRBJ2-1, with 11 nucleotides matching TRBD2. V was clipped by 7 bases and J by 8 bases; unmatched bases: 10. CDR1 and CDR2 from the germline V gene are LNHDA and SQIVND (reference sequence). This CDR3 has 15 residues. The CDR3 loop is CASNPLAGENYEQFF. CDR3 DNA: TGTGCCAGTAACCCACTAGCGGGAGAAAACTATGAGCAGTTCTTC.

This chain uses TRBV28 with TRBJ1-1, with no clear D. Looked up from germline, CDR1 is MDHEN and CDR2 is SYDVKM. The ends were cut back, 6 bases at V and 0 bases at J, with 8 bases in the middle. The CDR3 is 13 residues long. The CDR3 region has the DNA TGTGCCAGCAGACGACCCTTGAACACTGAAGCTTTCTTT. It translates to CASRRPLNTEAFF. The full variable domain, completed using reference TRBV28 and TRBJ1-1, is DVKVTQSSRYLVKRTGEKVFLECVQDMDHENMFWYRQDPGLGLRLIYFSYDVKMKEKGDIPEGYSVSREKKERFSLILESASTNQTSMYLCASRRPLNTEAFFGQGTRLTVV.

The chain has TRBV19 and TRBJ2-1; D might be TRBD2 (5 bases). Trimming pared 5 bases from V and 0 bases from J, leaving 14 bases between. This CDR3 contains 16 residues. Germline V gene sequence: CDR1 LNHDA, CDR2 SQIVND (reference sequence). CDR3 DNA: TGTGCCAGTAGTCGACTACTTGAGAGCTCCTACAATGAGCAGTTCTTC. It is translated as CASSRLLESSYNEQFF.

This sequence joins TRBV28 and TRBJ2-1; no firm D call. Germline V CDR1 and CDR2: MDHEN, SYDVKM. This CDR3 comprises 15 residues. V lost 3 bases and J 5 bases, leaving 14 bases between the germline ends. The CDR3 DNA sequence: TGTGCCAGCAGTTTGGGTGGGATAGGGAACAATGAGCAGTTCTTC. It codes for CASSLGGIGNNEQFF. Full variable domain (remainder filled in from reference TRBV28 and TRBJ2-1): DVKVTQSSRYLVKRTGEKVFLECVQDMDHENMFWYRQDPGLGLRLIYFSYDVKMKEKGDIPEGYSVSREKKERFSLILESASTNQTSMYLCASSLGGIGNNEQFFGPGTRLTVL.

This rearrangement joins TRBV5-6 to TRBJ1-2; 7 nucleotides agree with TRBD1. The V and J ends lost 4 bases and 4 bases, in that order; junction bases with no gene match: 7. Germline CDR1 is SGHDT and CDR2 is YYEEEE. This CDR3 comprises 14 residues. DNA for the CDR3: TGTGCCAGCAGCCTCGGGACAGACTTCTATGGCTACACCTTC. Encoded protein: CASSLGTDFYGYTF.

The chain employs TRBV28 and TRBJ1-1; maybe TRBD1 (5 bases). V was pared by 5 bases and J by 1 base, with 14 bases between. Germline V gene data show CDR1 as MDHEN and CDR2 as SYDVKM. The length of the CDR3 is 15 residues. CDR3 sequence reads: CASSTQGLGNTEAFF. The CDR3 bases are TGTGCCAGCAGTACCCAGGGTTTGGGGAACACTGAAGCTTTCTTT.

The chain carries TRBV5-6 and TRBJ2-2, with no clear D. The length of the CDR3 is 18 residues. The V gene's germline CDR1 is SGHDT and CDR2 YYEEEE. The germline V and J ends were trimmed by 4 bases and 5 bases, with 24 bases remaining between them. The DNA of the CDR3 is TGTGCCAGCAGCCCGTTCTATCGGACCTCAAAGTTTACCGGGGAGCTGTTTTTT. It codes for CASSPFYRTSKFTGELFF.

The chain is built from TRBV6-1 and TRBJ2-1; 7 bases are shared with TRBD1. Germline values: CDR1 MNHNS, CDR2 SASEGT. Trimming took 4 bases from V and 9 from J; bases not matched to a gene: 9. The CDR3 sequence is 14 residues long. The chain's CDR3 is CASSGNRGRREQFF. The CDR3, as DNA: TGTGCCAGCAGTGGAAACAGGGGACGGCGTGAGCAGTTCTTC.

This clone appeared a single time. The chain links TRBV14 to TRBJ1-1; 8 nucleotides match TRBD1. The CDR3 consists of 16 residues. V lost 4 bases, J lost 2 bases, and 9 bases stayed unmatched. Germline CDR1 SGHDN, CDR2 FVKESK. DNA of the CDR3: TGTGCCAGCAGCCCCCCCCGGACAGGGAAAAACACTGAAGCTTTCTTT. It yields the protein CASSPPRTGKNTEAFF.

This chain connects TRBV28 to TRBJ2-1; TRBD2 might be the D (6 bases). This CDR3 has 13 residues. Germline lookup yields CDR1 MDHEN and CDR2 SYDVKM. Trimming took 3 bases from V and 6 from J, leaving 9 bases between them. The CDR3 spells CASSLGGGNEQFF. In nucleotides, the CDR3 is TGTGCCAGCAGTTTGGGGGGTGGCAATGAGCAGTTCTTC.

By proportion, this clone is medium-sized. The chain combines TRBV10-3 with TRBJ2-3; 7 nucleotides match TRBD1. The CDR3 length is 16 residues. Germline CDR1 and CDR2: ENHRY and SYGVKD. The J segment lost 0 bases and the V segment lost 5 bases, leaving 8 bases of the junction unmatched. CDR3 bases: TGTGCCATCAGTCAGACAGGGATCGGAAGCACAGATACGCAGTATTTT. Its protein product is CAISQTGIGSTDTQYF.

The chain recombines TRBV4-2 with TRBJ2-1; 9 bases are a match to TRBD2. J gave up 3 bases and V 0 bases, and 9 bases lay outside the gene matches. The length of the CDR3 is 18 residues. Looked up from germline, CDR1 is LGHNA and CDR2 is YNFKEQ. The CDR3 region is CASSQDRGAGGRYNEQFF. The CDR3 nucleotides are TGTGCCAGCAGCCAAGATAGGGGAGCGGGAGGTCGCTACAATGAGCAGTTCTTC.

The V call is TRBV5-6, the J call TRBJ1-2; possibly TRBD1 for D (5 bases). This CDR3 is 15 amino acids long. Trimming left V 4 bases short and J 4 bases short, with 17 bases between. CDR1 is SGHDT, CDR2 YYEEEE, per germline. As DNA, the CDR3 is TGTGCCAGCAGCCCGCCAGGAGGGGTTACCTATGGCTACACCTTC. Its protein is CASSPPGGVTYGYTF.

This clone was counted once. This chain's CDR3 is CASSLGRGYGYTF. As DNA, the CDR3 is TGTGCCAGCAGCTTAGGCAGGGGCTATGGCTACACCTTC. The chain carries TRBV11-2 and TRBJ1-2; a weak D match, TRBD1 (6 bases). Germline assignment: CDR1 SGHAT and CDR2 FQNNGV. The length of the CDR3 is 13 residues. The V end was cut by 1 base, the J end by 4 bases, with 7 bases between.

This clone was detected only a few times. The V and J genes are TRBV10-1 and TRBJ2-7, with D possibly called TRBD1 or TRBD2 (5 bases each). This CDR3 spans 16 amino acids. Germline CDR1 WNHNN, CDR2 SYGVQD (reference sequence). The V gene lost 0 bases and the J gene lost 2 bases, with 14 bases spanning the gap. CDR3: CASSESRGAETYEQYF. The DNA of the CDR3 is TGCGCCAGCAGTGAGTCGAGAGGGGCCGAAACCTACGAGCAGTACTTC.

The chain uses TRBV28 and TRBJ2-3; maybe TRBD1 (5 bases). Trimming removed 7 bases from V and 6 bases from J, with 23 bases in between. Germline lookup yields CDR1 MDHEN and CDR2 SYDVKM. The CDR3 extends over 16 amino acids. CDR3 residues: CASTYGSFGSGDTQYF. DNA of the CDR3: TGTGCCAGCACCTACGGATCATTCGGCTCAGGGGATACGCAGTATTTT. The whole variable domain, filled in from reference TRBV28 and TRBJ2-3, reads DVKVTQSSRYLVKRTGEKVFLECVQDMDHENMFWYRQDPGLGLRLIYFSYDVKMKEKGDIPEGYSVSREKKERFSLILESASTNQTSMYLCASTYGSFGSGDTQYFGPGTRLTVL.

CDR3 in DNA: TGCGCCAGCAGTCCCGGGGGTCTCGGCACCGGGGAGCTGTTTTTT. It encodes CASSPGGLGTGELFF. The chain joins TRBV5-1 to TRBJ2-2, with a weak D call TRBD2 (6 bases). This CDR3 spans 15 amino acids. Germline CDR1 SGHRS, CDR2 YFSETQ. Trimming cost V 5 bases and J 4 bases, with 15 bases left between them.

V is TRBV5-1 and J is TRBJ1-2, with 11 positions matching TRBD1. V gave up 3 bases and J gave up 7 bases; unmatched junction bases: 5. CDR1 is SGHRS, CDR2 YFSETQ, per germline. The CDR3 length is 14 residues. In DNA, the CDR3 is TGCGCCAGCAGCTCGGGACAGGGGGTCGTTGGCTACACCTTC. It codes for CASSSGQGVVGYTF.

This rearrangement joins TRBV28 to TRBJ2-3; a weak D match, TRBD1 (6 bases). The CDR3 is made up of 14 amino acids. Germline loops: CDR1 MDHEN, CDR2 SYDVKM. Deletions cut 6 bases from V and 0 bases from J, with 10 bases between. DNA of the CDR3: TGTGCCAGCAGAGGGACACTCAGCACAGATACGCAGTATTTT. It is translated as CASRGTLSTDTQYF.

The sample holds a few counts of this clone. This chain joins TRBV6-1 and TRBJ2-3, with TRBD2 matching over 8 bases. This CDR3 comprises 16 residues. The germline V gene has CDR1 MNHNS and CDR2 SASEGT. Unmatched junction bases numbered 4, after V lost 2 bases and J lost 0 bases. The CDR3 region has the DNA TGTGCCAGCAGTGAATCCCCTAGCGGGAGCACAGATACGCAGTATTTT. It encodes CASSESPSGSTDTQYF.

The chain carries TRBV2 and TRBJ2-4; TRBD1 might be the D (6 bases). Germline V gene data show CDR1 as SNHLY and CDR2 as FYNNEI. The CDR3 extends over 14 amino acids. Between the trimmed V and J ends, which lost 3 bases and 8 bases, there was a span of 14 bases. DNA of the CDR3: TGTGCCAGCAGTGAGAAGGTAGAGGGGGACATTCAGTACTTC. Translated: CASSEKVEGDIQYF.

The table lists this clone with a count of one. The chain carries TRBV6-5 and TRBJ1-4, with 7 bases lining up with TRBD1. CDR3 length: 15 residues. Trimming took 5 bases from V and 6 from J; bases not matched to a gene: 9. The germline V gene encodes CDR1 MNHEY and CDR2 SVGAGI. The CDR3 is CASSKTGTADEKLFF. The CDR3 bases are TGTGCCAGCAGTAAGACCGGGACAGCTGATGAAAAACTGTTTTTT.

CDR3 DNA: TGCAGCGTTGGTCCCGGCACCGCTGAAGCTTTCTTT. Its translation: CSVGPGTAEAFF. V gene TRBV29-1 combines with J gene TRBJ1-1, with D uncertain. There are 12 residues in the CDR3. The germline V gene encodes CDR1 SQVTM and CDR2 ANQGSEA. V was clipped by 4 bases and J by 6 bases, with 12 bases between them.